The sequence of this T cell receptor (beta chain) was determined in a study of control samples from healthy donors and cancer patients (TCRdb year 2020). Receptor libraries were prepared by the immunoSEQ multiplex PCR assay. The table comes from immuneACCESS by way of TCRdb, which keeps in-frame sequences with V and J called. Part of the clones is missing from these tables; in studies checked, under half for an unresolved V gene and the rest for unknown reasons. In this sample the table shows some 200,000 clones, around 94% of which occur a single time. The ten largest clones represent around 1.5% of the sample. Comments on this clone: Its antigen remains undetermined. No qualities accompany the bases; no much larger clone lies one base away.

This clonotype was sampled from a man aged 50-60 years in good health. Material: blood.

The CDR3 here reads CASSRGKDLGLRDLFF. Read as DNA, the sequence is TGTGCCAGCTCCAGGGGGAAGGATCTGGGTCTAAGGGATCTGTTTTTT. The chain is made from TRBV19 and TRBJ1-4, with 7 bases aligning to TRBD1. CDR1 and CDR2 are read off the germline V gene (reference sequence) as LNHDA and SQIVND. The CDR3 spans 16 residues, from the cysteine through the phenylalanine. Only the CDR3 part of the read is kept: 48 bases, read in frame from the first base. Trimmed from V: 9 bases; trimmed from J: 14 bases; junction bases lacking a gene match: 24.